These 23 T cell receptor beta chains originate from one sample sequenced in a study of technical replicates of blood from several donors (dated by TCRdb to 2016 to 2017). Library preparation used the immunoSEQ multiplex PCR assay. Imported from immuneACCESS, the table was reduced by TCRdb to in-frame sequences with V and J called. These copies leave out some clones; in studies compared against another copy, an unresolved V gene accounts for under half, and the cause of the remainder is not known. In all, the sample holds about 100,000 clones, and 90% to 97% of those were seen once. The ten largest clones capture about 0.24% of the sample. The sequencing sample was made of T cells isolated from PBMCs. These receptor sequences come from a human donor in good health.

V gene TRBV6-1 combines with J gene TRBJ1-5; D gene unclear. The CDR3 covers 15 residues. V was pared by 6 bases and J by 7 bases, with 19 bases between. Germline V gene data show CDR1 as MNHNS and CDR2 as SASEGT. Here the CDR3 DNA reads TGTGCCAGCAGCGAACCGACATTTTCGGGGCAGCCCCAGCATTTT. Its protein is CASSEPTFSGQPQHF.

The genes are TRBV5-4 and TRBJ2-5; 9 positions agree with TRBD1. With 6 bases clipped from V and 6 bases from J, the junction kept 12 bases outside the gene matches. Germline CDR1 is SGHNT and CDR2 is YYREEE (reference sequence). The CDR3 is 15 residues long. In nucleotides, the CDR3 is TGTGCCAGCATGGAGGGACAGGGCGATTGGCAGACCCAGTACTTC. Protein sequence: CASMEGQGDWQTQYF.

This sequence joins TRBV5-1 and TRBJ2-1, with 8 nucleotides matching TRBD1. Germline V gene data show CDR1 as SGHRS and CDR2 as YFSETQ. The CDR3 covers 17 residues. V gave up 2 bases and J gave up 7 bases; unmatched junction bases: 14. CDR3 sequence (DNA): TGCGCCAGCAGCTTAGTACTCAGGGGGCGAGGTTTGAATGAGCAGTTCTTC. It is translated as CASSLVLRGRGLNEQFF.

The CDR3 reads CASSFPGTSGQETQYF. The CDR3 DNA reads TGTGCCAGCAGCTTCCCCGGGACTAGCGGACAAGAGACCCAGTACTTC. The rearrangement links TRBV7-9 to TRBJ2-5, with 11 bases aligning to TRBD2. CDR1 SEHNR and CDR2 FQNEAQ come from the germline V gene (reference sequence). The CDR3 is 16 amino acids. The J segment lost 2 bases and the V segment lost 3 bases, leaving 5 bases of the junction unmatched.

The V gene is TRBV11-2, the J gene TRBJ1-2, with no clear D. This CDR3 has 15 residues. Looked up from germline, CDR1 is SGHAT and CDR2 is FQNNGV. The V and J ends lost 4 bases and 4 bases respectively, with 16 bases between them. The CDR3 DNA follows: TGTGCCAGCAGCTCGTCCCGGGATTCTAGCTATGGCTACACCTTC. Residues: CASSSSRDSSYGYTF.

The chain carries TRBV7-9 and TRBJ2-7; 8 bases agree with TRBD2. The germline V gene encodes CDR1 SEHNR and CDR2 FQNEAQ (reference sequence). CDR3 length: 15 amino acids. The V gene end was trimmed by 3 bases and the J gene end by 0 bases; junction bases not matched to a gene: 4. The CDR3 region is CASSFEGTSSYEQYF. The DNA for the CDR3 is TGTGCCAGCAGCTTCGAAGGGACTAGCTCCTACGAGCAGTACTTC.

This chain connects TRBV4-1 to TRBJ1-1; D remains unclear. Germline values: CDR1 MGHRA, CDR2 YSYEKL. The CDR3 loop spans 12 amino acids. Trimming left V 1 base short and J 8 bases short, with 8 bases between. CDR3 in amino acids: CASSQAGREAFF. The CDR3 region has the DNA TGCGCCAGCAGCCAAGCCGGGAGAGAAGCTTTCTTT.

The chain has TRBV7-9 and TRBJ2-3; D call uncertain. Germline values: CDR1 SEHNR, CDR2 FQNEAQ (reference sequence). The CDR3 covers 18 residues. V was pared by 1 base and J by 1 base, with 18 bases between. The CDR3 DNA is TGTGCCAGCAGCTTAGGGGCCCACCCCATTCTTGGCACAGATACGCAGTATTTT. Encoded protein: CASSLGAHPILGTDTQYF.

The chain is built from TRBV28 and TRBJ2-1; D not resolved. Germline CDR1 and CDR2: MDHEN and SYDVKM. The CDR3 sequence is 13 residues long. Trimming took 5 bases from V and 6 from J, leaving 11 bases between them. CDR3 region: CASSQLSFNEQFF. DNA of the CDR3: TGTGCCAGCAGTCAACTGAGTTTCAATGAGCAGTTCTTC.

The CDR3 region has the DNA TGTGCTAGTGGTTTGGTACCCCTGCTTAGGGACAAATTTGGCTACACCTTC. Its protein is CASGLVPLLRDKFGYTF. The chain joins TRBV12-5 to TRBJ1-2; perhaps TRBD1 as D (6 bases). This CDR3 comprises 17 residues. Germline assignment: CDR1 LGHNT and CDR2 FRNRAP. Trimming cost V 0 bases and J 7 bases, with 21 bases left between them. Combining the CDR3 with reference TRBV12-5 and TRBJ1-2 gives the whole variable domain DARVTQTPRHKVTEMGQEVTMRCQPILGHNTVFWYRQTMMQGLELLAYFRNRAPLDDSGMPKDRFSAEMPDATLATLKIQPSEPRDSAVYFCASGLVPLLRDKFGYTFGSGTRLTVV.

V usage is TRBV4-2 and J usage is TRBJ2-1; TRBD2 matches 11 bases. The CDR3 is made up of 16 amino acids. Germline values: CDR1 LGHNA, CDR2 YNFKEQ. J was trimmed by 4 bases and V by 3 bases; bases with no gene match: 5. The CDR3 sequence is CASSHLLAGGYNEQFF. CDR3 bases: TGTGCCAGCAGCCACTTGCTAGCGGGAGGATACAATGAGCAGTTCTTC.

The J gene is TRBJ2-7, the V gene TRBV5-4; 9 bases are a match to TRBD1. The CDR3 totals 14 residues. The V segment lost 3 bases and the J segment 5 bases; nucleotides outside the gene matches: 6. Germline CDR1 reads SGHNT; CDR2 reads YYREEE (reference sequence). In DNA form, the CDR3 reads TGTGCCAGCAGCTCGCGGACAGGGGCGGACGAGCAGTACTTC. Its translation is CASSSRTGADEQYF.

This chain uses TRBV5-5 with TRBJ2-5; weak D call: TRBD1 (5 bases). The CDR3 is made up of 14 amino acids. Trimming removed 6 bases at V and 5 bases at J, with 17 bases between. The V gene's germline CDR1 is SGHKS and CDR2 YYEKEE (reference sequence). CDR3 nucleotide sequence: TGTGCCAGCATCAATGGGGCAAGTGAGGAGACCCAGTACTTC. This codes for CASINGASEETQYF.

Written as DNA, the CDR3 is TGTGCCAGCAGCGTAGAAGGGGGGGCAGCCTACGAGCAGTACTTC. It is translated as CASSVEGGAAYEQYF. The chain recombines TRBV9 with TRBJ2-7, with D possibly TRBD2 on 7 matching bases. The CDR3 length is 15 residues. V was clipped by 0 bases and J by 2 bases, with 12 bases between them. Germline V lookup: CDR1 SGDLS, CDR2 YYNGEE.

With respect to this clone: The identical CDR3 is also encoded by other nucleotide sequences in the sample. V usage is TRBV28 and J usage is TRBJ2-7; D may be TRBD2 (6 bases). The CDR3 sequence is 15 residues long. Germline V gene data show CDR1 as MDHEN and CDR2 as SYDVKM. The ends were cut back, 3 bases at V and 0 bases at J, with 12 bases in the middle. The CDR3 coding sequence is TGTGCCAGCAGTTTCCCCGGGGGAAGCTCCTACGAGCAGTACTTC. This codes for CASSFPGGSSYEQYF.

The chain employs TRBV9 and TRBJ1-6; D perhaps matches TRBD1 (6 bases). Germline V gene data show CDR1 as SGDLS and CDR2 as YYNGEE. CDR3 size: 14 residues. The V end was cut by 0 bases, the J end by 11 bases, with 12 bases between. The CDR3 here is CASSVGTDPTPLHF. The CDR3, as DNA: TGTGCCAGCAGCGTAGGGACAGATCCCACACCCCTCCACTTT.

The chain has TRBV7-2 and TRBJ2-2; TRBD2 agrees at 10 bases. The CDR3 spans 15 residues. V trimming: 5 bases; J trimming: 6 bases; junction bases outside the gene matches: 6. Germline values: CDR1 SGHTA, CDR2 FQGNSA. The CDR3 is CASSPPAGGAGELFF. The CDR3 DNA sequence: TGTGCCAGCAGCCCCCCAGCGGGAGGGGCCGGGGAGCTGTTTTTT.

The J gene is TRBJ1-1, the V gene TRBV18; D is undetermined. The germline V and J ends were trimmed by 0 bases and 6 bases, with 14 bases remaining between them. From germline, CDR1 is KGHSH and CDR2 LQKENI. The CDR3 length is 15 residues. CDR3: CASSPPSGRNAEAFF. The CDR3 DNA sequence: TGTGCCAGCTCACCACCGAGCGGTCGCAACGCTGAAGCTTTCTTT.

The genes are TRBV5-4 and TRBJ2-3; TRBD2 agrees at 11 bases. CDR1 SGHNT and CDR2 YYREEE come from the germline V gene (reference sequence). The CDR3 runs to 16 residues. V was pared by 3 bases and J by 6 bases, with 9 bases of the junction left unmatched. The CDR3 region has the DNA TGTGCCAGCAGCTATGACCCTAGCGGGGGGTCGGATACGCAGTATTTT. The encoded protein is CASSYDPSGGSDTQYF.

The chain recombines TRBV7-9 with TRBJ2-7; 7 bases line up with TRBD1. Germline lookup yields CDR1 SEHNR and CDR2 FQNEAQ (reference sequence). The CDR3 is 16 amino acids. V dropped 6 bases and J dropped 4; count of bases not matched to a gene: 15. Here the CDR3 DNA reads TGTGCCAGCAGACCGGACAACACGGGACAGAGATACGAGCAGTACTTC. Translated, it gives CASRPDNTGQRYEQYF.

J is TRBJ2-5 and V is TRBV7-8; D unresolved. The germline V and J ends were trimmed by 1 base and 4 bases, with 13 bases remaining between them. This CDR3 spans 15 amino acids. Germline loops: CDR1 SGHVS, CDR2 FQNEAQ. The CDR3 is CASSLGPFKAETQYF. CDR3 nucleotide sequence: TGTGCCAGCAGCTTAGGTCCCTTTAAAGCAGAGACCCAGTACTTC.

The DNA of the CDR3 is TGTGCCAGCAGACGTACGGACAAGTATGGCTACACCTTC. This translates into CASRRTDKYGYTF. The chain combines TRBV6-5 with TRBJ1-2; tentative D call: TRBD1 (5 bases). Germline V lookup: CDR1 MNHEY, CDR2 SVGAGI. The CDR3 length is 13 residues. V lost 6 bases and J 5 bases, leaving 13 bases between the germline ends.

The chain is built from TRBV4-1 and TRBJ2-5, with TRBD1 matching over 7 bases. Looked up from germline, CDR1 is MGHRA and CDR2 is YSYEKL. The V segment lost 1 base and the J segment 5 bases; nucleotides outside the gene matches: 13. The CDR3 extends over 17 amino acids. CDR3 region: CASSQGPYRGRRETQYF. CDR3 DNA sequence: TGCGCCAGCAGCCAAGGTCCCTATAGGGGGCGGCGGGAGACCCAGTACTTC.